The present T cell receptor beta chain was sequenced within a study of T cell responses to AZD1222 COVID-19 vaccine. Overall study results and limits: Receipt of two AZD1222 doses was followed by a rise in Spike-specific TCR breadth and depth. Among the donors, most were white British and more were female, and clonal diversity was possibly underestimated.

For this clone: Its matching antigen is unknown.

Using immunoSEQ multiplex PCR, the repertoire was profiled, and TCRdb retains in-frame clones only, with some absent. Counted here are about 66,000 clones, 88% occurring once; the ten biggest clones make up roughly 5%. Germline assignment: CDR1 LGHNA and CDR2 YSLEER. Trimming left V 0 bases short and J 1 base short, with 6 bases between. The CDR3 is made up of 15 amino acids. The gene calls are TRBV4-3 and TRBJ1-4; no clear D. This sample comprised peripheral blood, obtained 28 days after the second dose of the MenACWY control vaccine. This sequence was found in an adult who received the MenACWY meningococcal vaccine as a control. The CDR3 reads CASSQDRGTNEKLFF. The CDR3 nucleotides are TGCGCCAGCAGCCAAGATCGGGGAACTAATGAAAAACTGTTTTTT.